This record covers a single T cell receptor beta chain. What it binds is not known. TCRdb keeps only in-frame clones here, not all; method: immunoSEQ multiplex PCR. The data show roughly 170,000 clones, just over 85% seen once. This sample was taken from a study of T cell responses to AZD1222 COVID-19 vaccine. Findings and limits, study-wide: Breadth and depth of Spike-specific TCRs rose after two AZD1222 doses. Only a handful of people who got AZD1222 tested seropositive at baseline.

Trimming stripped 1 base from V and 5 bases from J, with 15 bases between. Germline assignment: CDR1 SGHNT and CDR2 YYREEE (reference sequence). CDR3 length: 15 residues. This sequence joins TRBV5-4 and TRBJ2-5; D is perhaps TRBD2 (6 bases). The receptor comes from an adult in good health. The source was peripheral blood, collected on day 0 of AZD1222 vaccination. The CDR3 protein is CASSLTREDRETQYF. The CDR3, as DNA: TGTGCCAGCAGCTTGACTAGGGAGGATAGGGAGACCCAGTACTTC.